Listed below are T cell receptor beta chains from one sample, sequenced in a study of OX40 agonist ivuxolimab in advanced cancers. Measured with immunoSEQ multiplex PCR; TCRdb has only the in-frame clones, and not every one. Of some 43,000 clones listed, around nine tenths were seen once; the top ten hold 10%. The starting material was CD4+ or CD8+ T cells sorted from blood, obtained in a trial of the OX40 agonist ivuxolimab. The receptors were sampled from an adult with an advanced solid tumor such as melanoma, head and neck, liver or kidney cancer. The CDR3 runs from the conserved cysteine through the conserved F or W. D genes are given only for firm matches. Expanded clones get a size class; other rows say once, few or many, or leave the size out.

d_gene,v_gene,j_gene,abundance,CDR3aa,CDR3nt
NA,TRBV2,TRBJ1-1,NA,CASNGPGLVTEAFF,TGTGCCAGCAACGGACCGGGGCTGGTGACTGAAGCTTTCTTT
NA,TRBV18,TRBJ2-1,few,CASSPESDPTYNEQFF,TGTGCCAGCTCACCAGAGAGCGACCCTACCTACAATGAGCAGTTCTTC
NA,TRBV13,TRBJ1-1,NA,CASSDSIHTEAFF,TGTGCCAGCAGCGACAGCATCCACACTGAAGCTTTCTTT
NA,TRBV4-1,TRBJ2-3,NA,CASSHDPEGLWGTDTQYF,TGCGCCAGCAGCCATGACCCTGAGGGGCTTTGGGGCACAGATACGCAGTATTTT
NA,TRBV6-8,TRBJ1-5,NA,CASSYRGHSNQPQHF,TGTGCCAGCAGTTACAGGGGACATAGCAATCAGCCCCAGCATTTT
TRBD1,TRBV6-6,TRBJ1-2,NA,CASKAGTGSSIYGYTF,TGTGCCAGCAAGGCCGGGACAGGAAGTTCAATTTATGGCTACACCTTC
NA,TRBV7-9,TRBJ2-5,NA,CASHLGETQYF,TGTGCCAGTCACTTAGGAGAGACCCAGTACTTC
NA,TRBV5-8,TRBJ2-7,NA,CASSPRTLTYEQYF,TGTGCCAGCAGCCCTCGGACTCTCACCTACGAGCAGTACTTC
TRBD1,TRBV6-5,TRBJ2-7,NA,CASSSGTGTSEQYF,TGTGCCAGCAGTTCCGGGACAGGGACCTCCGAGCAGTACTTC
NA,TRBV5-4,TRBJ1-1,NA,CASSLGQLTEAFF,TGTGCCAGCAGCTTGGGACAGCTCACTGAAGCTTTCTTT
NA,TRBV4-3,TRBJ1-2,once,CASSQDVMGGGDYGYTF,TGCGCCAGCAGCCAAGATGTGATGGGTGGGGGGGACTATGGCTACACCTTC
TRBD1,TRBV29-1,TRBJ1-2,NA,CSVEDGTGNSGYTF,TGCAGCGTTGAAGATGGGACAGGGAACTCTGGCTACACCTTC
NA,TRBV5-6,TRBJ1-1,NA,CASSLAGTRNTEAFF,TGTGCCAGCAGCTTGGCCGGGACAAGGAACACTGAAGCTTTCTTT
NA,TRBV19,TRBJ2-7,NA,CASSIDSGISYEQYF,TGTGCCAGTAGTATAGACTCCGGCATCTCCTACGAGCAGTACTTC
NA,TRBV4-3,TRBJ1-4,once,CASSQDGTPNEKLFF,TGCGCCAGCAGCCAAGACGGGACACCTAATGAAAAACTGTTTTTT
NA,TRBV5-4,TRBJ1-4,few,CASSPSGEMDEKLFF,TGTGCCAGCAGCCCGTCGGGGGAGATGGATGAAAAACTGTTTTTT